This T cell receptor beta chain stems from a study of T cells in Graves' hyperthyroidism and ophthalmopathy. Study background: It was at initial diagnosis, before any treatment, that peripheral blood was collected.

The patients, who ranged from 18 to 65 in age, presented with newly diagnosed hyperthyroidism lasting under 2 months. This sample holds PBMCs from approximately 9 ml fresh peripheral blood. What was amplified from RNA transcripts were TCR beta CDR3 regions. First-round RT-PCR of the TCR CDR3 relied on the HTBI primer set. TCRdb reprocessed the multiplex PCR reads via MiXCR and lists one record per CDR3 protein. The data show roughly 700,000 distinct CDR3 sequences, with 35% seen just once and around 31% held by the top ten. The table lists this clonotype with a few counts. There are 15 residues in the CDR3. V lost 6 bases to trimming and J lost 8 bases, with 22 bases between them.

The clonotype comes from a woman aged 40 to 55 with Graves' hyperthyroidism. Sequenced: blood. The chain carries TRBV12-3 or TRBV12-4 and TRBJ1-2, with D uncertain. Here the CDR3 reads CASSHDSAGIIGYTF. The CDR3 DNA reads as TGTGCCAGCAGCCACGACTCCGCGGGGATTATAGGCTACACCTTC.